The 23 T cell receptor beta chains in this list originate from one sample, sequenced in a study of T cell responses to AZD1222 COVID-19 vaccine. Assay used: immunoSEQ multiplex PCR; TCRdb lists only in-frame clones, some missing. Altogether roughly 120,000 clones are present, around 87% being singletons, with the ten largest covering around 4%. The sequencing used peripheral blood, collected 28 days after the second AZD1222 dose. The receptors were gathered from an adult who received the AZD1222 COVID-19 vaccine.

V and J are TRBV6-5 and TRBJ1-5, with D possibly TRBD1 on 5 matching bases. CDR3 length: 15 residues. Germline CDR1 MNHEY, CDR2 SVGAGI. V lost 5 bases and J 2 bases, leaving 13 bases between the germline ends. In DNA form, the CDR3 reads TGTGCCAGCAGTAAAAGATTCAGGGGCAATCAGCCCCAGCATTTT. This gives the protein CASSKRFRGNQPQHF.

The V gene is TRBV12-5, the J gene TRBJ2-1, with 8 bases that match TRBD1. The CDR3 runs to 14 residues. Germline V gene data show CDR1 as LGHNT and CDR2 as FRNRAP. V dropped 4 bases and J dropped 3; count of bases not matched to a gene: 2. The CDR3: CASGWTGNYNEQFF. For the CDR3, the DNA is TGTGCTAGTGGTTGGACAGGGAACTACAATGAGCAGTTCTTC.

The chain joins TRBV7-9 to TRBJ1-1; TRBD1 is a possible D gene (6 bases). The CDR3 has 13 residues. Germline lookup yields CDR1 SEHNR and CDR2 FQNEAQ (reference sequence). V lost 5 bases and J 5 bases, leaving 12 bases between the germline ends. CDR3 loop: CASSGKGGTEAFF. As DNA, the CDR3 is TGTGCCAGCAGCGGGAAAGGGGGGACTGAAGCTTTCTTT.

The chain carries TRBV27 and TRBJ1-3; D is unresolved. The V gene's germline CDR1 is MNHEY and CDR2 SMNVEV (reference sequence). The CDR3 runs to 13 residues. Trimming shortened V by 3 bases and J by 4 bases, and 7 bases separated the two germline ends. The CDR3 region has the DNA TGTGCCAGCAGTTTCCGGTCGGGAAACACCATATATTTT. Its translation is CASSFRSGNTIYF.

J is TRBJ1-1 and V is TRBV27, with 7 bases aligning to TRBD1. Germline CDR1 is MNHEY and CDR2 is SMNVEV (reference sequence). This CDR3 spans 14 amino acids. V lost 6 bases, J lost 2 bases, and 6 bases stayed unmatched. CDR3 loop: CASSPGGVNTEAFF. The CDR3, as DNA: TGTGCCAGCAGCCCAGGGGGGGTCAACACTGAAGCTTTCTTT.

V gene TRBV5-1 combines with J gene TRBJ2-3, with D possibly called TRBD1 or TRBD2 (5 bases each). The length of the CDR3 is 14 residues. Trimming cost V 4 bases and J 0 bases, with 9 bases left between them. Per germline, CDR1 SGHRS and CDR2 YFSETQ. The CDR3: CASSTGDSTDTQYF. In DNA form, the CDR3 reads TGCGCCAGCAGCACCGGGGACAGCACAGATACGCAGTATTTT.

V usage is TRBV18 and J usage is TRBJ2-7; 14 bases fit TRBD2. The V gene's germline CDR1 is KGHSH and CDR2 LQKENI. V shed 0 bases, J shed 3 bases, and the junction held 4 bases outside the gene matches. The CDR3 covers 17 residues. For the CDR3, the DNA is TGTGCCAGCTCACCACCGGGGACTAGCGGGAGTAGCTACGAGCAGTACTTC. It is translated as CASSPPGTSGSSYEQYF.

The chain recombines TRBV30 with TRBJ1-2, with D maybe TRBD1 (5 bases). From germline, CDR1 is GTSNPN and CDR2 SVGIG (reference sequence). The CDR3 extends over 13 amino acids. The ends were cut back, 1 base at V and 8 bases at J, with 14 bases in the middle. The CDR3 nucleotides read TGTGCCTGGAGTGCCTCAGGGACTTTAGGCTACACCTTC. Protein product: CAWSASGTLGYTF.

The J gene is TRBJ2-2, the V gene TRBV6-5; a possible D gene is TRBD1 (6 bases). The germline V gene has CDR1 MNHEY and CDR2 SVGAGI. CDR3 length equals 14 residues. V lost 7 bases to trimming and J lost 5 bases, with 14 bases between them. CDR3 sequence: CASIGTIATGELFF. In DNA, the CDR3 is TGTGCCAGCATTGGGACAATAGCTACCGGGGAGCTGTTTTTT.

This clone has a handful of counts. J is TRBJ1-3 and V is TRBV11-3; D not resolved. Germline CDR1 SGHNT, CDR2 YENEEA. The V end was cut by 5 bases, the J end by 0 bases, with 17 bases between. There are 17 residues in the CDR3. This CDR3 reads CASSPAPRLNSGNTIYF. The DNA for the CDR3 is TGTGCCAGCAGCCCAGCCCCACGCCTCAACTCTGGAAACACCATATATTTT.

CDR3 nucleotide sequence: TGCGCCAGCAGCACGTCCGGGACAGGGCTACCTTATGGCTACACCTTC. It specifies CASSTSGTGLPYGYTF. The chain couples TRBV5-1 to TRBJ1-2, with 9 positions matching TRBD1. The CDR3 sequence is 16 residues long. Germline-derived CDR1 and CDR2 are SGHRS and YFSETQ. Unmatched junction bases numbered 12, after V lost 4 bases and J lost 5 bases.

The chain is built from TRBV6-1 and TRBJ2-2, with D possibly being TRBD2 (6 bases). Deletions cut 4 bases from V and 4 bases from J, with 16 bases between. CDR1 and CDR2 from the germline V gene are MNHNS and SASEGT. The CDR3 runs to 16 residues. CDR3 sequence (DNA): TGTGCCAGCAGTGGTATATCGACCGGGAGCACCGGGGAGCTGTTTTTT. Translated: CASSGISTGSTGELFF.

The V call is TRBV2, the J call TRBJ2-2, with TRBD1 matching over 10 bases. The V gene's germline CDR1 is SNHLY and CDR2 FYNNEI. The junction had 2 bases not matched to a gene; V was cut back by 8 bases and J by 5 bases. The CDR3 is 13 residues long. The CDR3 DNA is TGTGCCAGCGGGGGACAGGGGACCGGGGAGCTGTTTTTT. Its protein product is CASGGQGTGELFF.

The chain carries TRBV4-1 and TRBJ2-2; D is uncertain. CDR1 is MGHRA and CDR2 is YSYEKL in the germline V gene. Trimming took 0 bases from V and 1 from J, leaving 3 bases between them. The CDR3 consists of 14 residues. DNA of the CDR3: TGCGCCAGCAGCCAAGAAAGGAACACCGGGGAGCTGTTTTTT. Protein product: CASSQERNTGELFF.

The sample holds one count of this clone. The chain carries TRBV6-5 and TRBJ2-7; possibly TRBD1 or TRBD2 for D (6 bases each). CDR1 is MNHEY and CDR2 is SVGAGI in the germline V gene. This CDR3 comprises 14 residues. The germline V and J ends were trimmed by 6 bases and 7 bases, with 19 bases remaining between them. CDR3 in amino acids: CASRAVGGQSEQYF. The DNA for the CDR3 is TGTGCCAGCAGGGCAGTAGGGGGGCAAAGTGAGCAGTACTTC.

The chain carries TRBV12-3 or TRBV12-4 and TRBJ2-7, with D perhaps assigned TRBD1 or TRBD2 (5 bases each). Trimming took off 0 bases at V and 6 bases at J, with 9 bases between the two ends. This CDR3 contains 13 residues. CDR3 DNA sequence: TGTGCCAGCAGTTTAGCCGGGGCCGGCGAGCAGTACTTC. Protein product: CASSLAGAGEQYF.

The count of this clone is one. This chain joins TRBV18 and TRBJ1-5; the D is unclear. Between the trimmed V and J ends, which lost 4 bases and 7 bases, there was a span of 17 bases. Looked up from germline, CDR1 is KGHSH and CDR2 is LQKENI. The CDR3 loop spans 15 amino acids. CDR3 in amino acids: CASSHQEEGVQPQHF. The CDR3 DNA reads TGTGCCAGCTCACACCAGGAGGAAGGAGTCCAGCCCCAGCATTTT.

The rearrangement links TRBV5-1 to TRBJ2-3; 10 bases are shared with TRBD1. The CDR3 has 16 amino acids. V trimming: 3 bases; J trimming: 2 bases; junction bases outside the gene matches: 6. Per the germline V gene, CDR1 is SGHRS and CDR2 is YFSETQ. In DNA form, the CDR3 reads TGCGCCAGCAGCTCCCGACAGGGGGCCCTCACAGATACGCAGTATTTT. Protein sequence: CASSSRQGALTDTQYF.

This clone was seen a few times. The chain uses TRBV15 and TRBJ1-1; D remains ambiguous. Germline V gene data show CDR1 as LNHNV and CDR2 as YYDKDF (reference sequence). The CDR3 is 16 residues long. With 0 bases removed from V and 8 bases from J, the gap between germline ends came to 19 bases. The CDR3, as DNA: TGTGCCACCAGCAGAGATCTGAGGATCTTAAACTTAGAAGCTTTCTTT. The encoded protein is CATSRDLRILNLEAFF.

Here the CDR3 reads CASSIVGGNEQFF. CDR3 bases: TGTGCCAGCAGCATAGTAGGGGGAAATGAGCAGTTCTTC. The chain uses TRBV9 and TRBJ2-1; D perhaps matches TRBD1 (6 bases). Germline V gene sequence: CDR1 SGDLS, CDR2 YYNGEE. Trimming stripped 4 bases from V and 7 bases from J, with 12 bases between. The CDR3 has 13 amino acids.

The rearrangement joins TRBV7-8 to TRBJ2-1, with D possibly matching TRBD2 (6 bases). The length of the CDR3 is 16 residues. Germline-derived CDR1 and CDR2 are SGHVS and FQNEAQ. The V and J ends lost 1 base and 3 bases respectively, with 13 bases between them. CDR3 residues: CASSLGWGTYYNEQFF. The DNA of the CDR3 is TGTGCCAGCAGCTTAGGATGGGGGACTTACTACAATGAGCAGTTCTTC.

The V gene is TRBV6-2 or TRBV6-3, the J gene TRBJ2-1, with 9 bases lining up with TRBD1. V lost 7 bases, J lost 7 bases, and 11 bases stayed unmatched. The length of the CDR3 is 15 residues. Germline V CDR1 and CDR2: MNHEY, SVGEGT. This CDR3 is CASIPRDRELNEQFF. In DNA form, the CDR3 reads TGTGCCAGCATCCCCCGGGACAGGGAGCTGAATGAGCAGTTCTTC.

The chain links TRBV6-6 to TRBJ1-6, with D hard to call. Deletions cut 7 bases from V and 7 bases from J, with 14 bases between. Germline V gives CDR1 MNHNY, CDR2 SVGAGI (reference sequence). The length of the CDR3 is 14 residues. CDR3 bases: TGTGCCAGCAACCCCTTCGTGGGAAATTCACCCCTCCACTTT. Translation: CASNPFVGNSPLHF.